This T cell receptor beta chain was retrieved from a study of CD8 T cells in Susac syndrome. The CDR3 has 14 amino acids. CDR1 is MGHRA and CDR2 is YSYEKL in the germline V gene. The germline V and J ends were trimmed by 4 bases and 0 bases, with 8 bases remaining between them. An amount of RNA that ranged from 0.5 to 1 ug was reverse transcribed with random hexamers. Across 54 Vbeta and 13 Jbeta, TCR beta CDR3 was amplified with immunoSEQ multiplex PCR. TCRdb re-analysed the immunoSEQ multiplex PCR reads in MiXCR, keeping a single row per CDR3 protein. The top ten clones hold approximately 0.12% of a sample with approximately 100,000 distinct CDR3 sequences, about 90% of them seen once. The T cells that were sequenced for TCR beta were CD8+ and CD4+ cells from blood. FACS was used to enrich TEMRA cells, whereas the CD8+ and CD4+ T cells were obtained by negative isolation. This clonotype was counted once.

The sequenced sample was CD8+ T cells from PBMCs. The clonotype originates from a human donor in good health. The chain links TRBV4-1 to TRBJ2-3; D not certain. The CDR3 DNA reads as TGCGCCAGCAGCCGACTGGGCAGCACAGATACGCAGTATTTT. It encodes CASSRLGSTDTQYF.